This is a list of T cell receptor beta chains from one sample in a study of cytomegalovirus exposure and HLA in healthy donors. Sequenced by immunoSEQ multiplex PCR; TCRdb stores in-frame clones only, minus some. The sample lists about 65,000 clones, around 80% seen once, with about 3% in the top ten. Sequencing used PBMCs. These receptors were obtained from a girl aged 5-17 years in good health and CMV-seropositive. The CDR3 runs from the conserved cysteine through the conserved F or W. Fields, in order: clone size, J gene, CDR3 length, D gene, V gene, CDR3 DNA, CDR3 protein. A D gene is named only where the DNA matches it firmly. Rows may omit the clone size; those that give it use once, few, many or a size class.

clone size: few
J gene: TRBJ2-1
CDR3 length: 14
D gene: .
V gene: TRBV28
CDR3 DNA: TGTGCCAGCAGTTTTCTCAGTGGTTACAATGAGCAGTTCTTC
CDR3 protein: CASSFLSGYNEQFF

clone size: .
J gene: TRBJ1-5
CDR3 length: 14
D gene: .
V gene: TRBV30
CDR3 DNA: TGTGCCTGGAGGAATCCTCTCTCAGGCCAGCCCCAGCATTTT
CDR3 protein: CAWRNPLSGQPQHF

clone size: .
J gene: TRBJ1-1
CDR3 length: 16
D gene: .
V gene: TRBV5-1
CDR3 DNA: TGCGCCAGCAGCTGGAATACGGGACTGACGAACACTGAAGCTTTCTTT
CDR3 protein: CASSWNTGLTNTEAFF

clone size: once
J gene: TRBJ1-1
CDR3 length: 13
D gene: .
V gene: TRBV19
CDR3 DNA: TGTGCCAGTAATTTTTTGGGAGACACTGAAGCTTTCTTT
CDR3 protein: CASNFLGDTEAFF

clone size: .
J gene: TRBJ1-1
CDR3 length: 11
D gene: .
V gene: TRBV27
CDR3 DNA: TGTGCCACCGTGGGGGGGAGTGAAGCTTTCTTT
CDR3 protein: CATVGGSEAFF

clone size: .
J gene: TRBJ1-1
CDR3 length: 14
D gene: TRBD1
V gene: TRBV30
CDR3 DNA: TGTGCCTGGAGCGGGACAGGGGGGTACACTGAAGCTTTCTTT
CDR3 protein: CAWSGTGGYTEAFF

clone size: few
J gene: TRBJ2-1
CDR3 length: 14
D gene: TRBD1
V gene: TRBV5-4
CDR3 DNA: TGTGCCAGCAGCTCGGGACAGGGAAACGGTGAGCAGTTCTTC
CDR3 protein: CASSSGQGNGEQFF

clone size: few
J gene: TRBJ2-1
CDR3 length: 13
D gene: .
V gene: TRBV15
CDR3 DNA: TGTGCCACCAGCAGAGATTGGGGCGATGAGCAGTTCTTC
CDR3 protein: CATSRDWGDEQFF

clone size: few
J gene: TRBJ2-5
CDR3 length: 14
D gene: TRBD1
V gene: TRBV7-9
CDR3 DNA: TGTGCCAGCAGCTTAGACAGGGGAGCAGAGACCCAGTACTTC
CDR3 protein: CASSLDRGAETQYF

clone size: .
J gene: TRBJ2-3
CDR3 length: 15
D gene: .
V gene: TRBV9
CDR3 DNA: TGTGCCAGCAGCGTAGAGCAAGGGGTCACAGATACGCAGTATTTT
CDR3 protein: CASSVEQGVTDTQYF

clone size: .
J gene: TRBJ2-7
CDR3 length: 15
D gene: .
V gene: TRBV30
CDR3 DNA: TGTGCCTGGAGTGTACGAGGAGGAGTGGGAATTGGGAGGTACTTC
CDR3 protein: CAWSVRGGVGIGRYF

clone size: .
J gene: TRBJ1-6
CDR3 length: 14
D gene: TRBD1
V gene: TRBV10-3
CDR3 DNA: TGTGCCATCAGGATAGACAGGGCGGGGTCACCCCTCCACTTT
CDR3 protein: CAIRIDRAGSPLHF

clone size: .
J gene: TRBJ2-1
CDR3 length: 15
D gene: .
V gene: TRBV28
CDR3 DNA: TGTGCCAGCAACAGGGAACACTCCTACCGGAATGAGCAGTTCTTC
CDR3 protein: CASNREHSYRNEQFF

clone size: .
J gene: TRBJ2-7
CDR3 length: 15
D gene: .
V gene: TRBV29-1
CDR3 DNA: TGCAGCGTTGAAGACGGCGGGACTCTTCACTACGAGCAGTACTTC
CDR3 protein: CSVEDGGTLHYEQYF

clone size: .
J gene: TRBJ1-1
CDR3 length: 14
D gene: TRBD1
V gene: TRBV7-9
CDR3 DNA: TGTGCCAGCAGCCCCGCTGGGACAGGGGGCGCGGCTTTCTTT
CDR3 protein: CASSPAGTGGAAFF

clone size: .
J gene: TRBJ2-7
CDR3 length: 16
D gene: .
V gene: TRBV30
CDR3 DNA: TGTGCCTGGAGTGTAAGGGTACAGGGACCCATCTACGAGCAGTACTTC
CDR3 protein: CAWSVRVQGPIYEQYF

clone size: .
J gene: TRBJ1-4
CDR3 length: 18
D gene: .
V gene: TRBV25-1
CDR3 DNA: TGTGCCAGCAGTGAAGGGCAGCGTTCCAGGGCAGGGGCTGAAAAACTGTTTTTT
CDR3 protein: CASSEGQRSRAGAEKLFF

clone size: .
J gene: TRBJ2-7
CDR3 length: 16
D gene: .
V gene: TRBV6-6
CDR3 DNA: TGTGCCAGCAGTTTAGATGGGGCAGGGGTATCCTACGAGCAGTACTTC
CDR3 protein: CASSLDGAGVSYEQYF

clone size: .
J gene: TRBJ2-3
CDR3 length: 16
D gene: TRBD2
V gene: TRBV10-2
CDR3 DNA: TGCGCCAGCATGAGGACTAGCGGGGGGTTTGGAGATACGCAGTATTTT
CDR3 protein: CASMRTSGGFGDTQYF

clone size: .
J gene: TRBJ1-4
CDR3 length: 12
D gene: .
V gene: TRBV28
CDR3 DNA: TGTGCCAGCGGTCTGCGAGATGAAAAACTGTTTTTT
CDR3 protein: CASGLRDEKLFF

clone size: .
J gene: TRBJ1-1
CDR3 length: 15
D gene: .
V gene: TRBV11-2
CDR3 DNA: TGTGCCAGCAGCCAACCAGGCCGAACGAACACTGAAGCTTTCTTT
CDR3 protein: CASSQPGRTNTEAFF

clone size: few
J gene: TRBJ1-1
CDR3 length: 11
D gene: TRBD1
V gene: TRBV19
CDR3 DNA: TGTGCCAGTGGTCCGACAGGGAAAGCTTTCTTT
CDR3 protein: CASGPTGKAFF

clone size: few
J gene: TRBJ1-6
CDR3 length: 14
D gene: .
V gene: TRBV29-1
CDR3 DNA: TGCAGCGTTGCGCTCAGGTCTAATGATTCACCCCTCCACTTT
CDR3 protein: CSVALRSNDSPLHF

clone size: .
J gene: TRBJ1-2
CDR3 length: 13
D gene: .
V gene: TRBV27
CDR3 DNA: TGTGCCAGCAGTCCACAGGCGAACTATGGCTACACCTTC
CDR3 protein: CASSPQANYGYTF

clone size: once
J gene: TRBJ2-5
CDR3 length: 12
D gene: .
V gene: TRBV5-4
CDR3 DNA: TGTGCCAGCAGCTACAGTCAAGAGACCCAGTACTTC
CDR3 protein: CASSYSQETQYF

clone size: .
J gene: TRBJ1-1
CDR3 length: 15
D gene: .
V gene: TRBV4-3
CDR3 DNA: TGCGCCAGCAGCCAAGACCCGAGGCCGAACACTGAAGCTTTCTTT
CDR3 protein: CASSQDPRPNTEAFF

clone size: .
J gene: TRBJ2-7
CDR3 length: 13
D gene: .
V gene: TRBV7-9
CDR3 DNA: TGTGCCAGCAGCTCGCCAGTATCCTACGAGCAGTACTTC
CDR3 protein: CASSSPVSYEQYF

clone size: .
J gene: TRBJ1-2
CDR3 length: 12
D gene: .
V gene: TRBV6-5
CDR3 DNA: TGTGCCAGCAGAAGTGAGGGCTATGGCTACACCTTC
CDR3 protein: CASRSEGYGYTF

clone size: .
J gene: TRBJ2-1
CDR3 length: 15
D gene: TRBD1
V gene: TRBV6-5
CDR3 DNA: TGTGCCAGCAGCCCCGGGACAGCTCCCTACAATGAGCAGTTCTTC
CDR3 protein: CASSPGTAPYNEQFF

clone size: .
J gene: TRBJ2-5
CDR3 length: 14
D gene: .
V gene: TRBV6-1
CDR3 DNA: TGTGCCAGCTTAGTTCCCCCCAACGGGGAGACCCAGTACTTC
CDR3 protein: CASLVPPNGETQYF

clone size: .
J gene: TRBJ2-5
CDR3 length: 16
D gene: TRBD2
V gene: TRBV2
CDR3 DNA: TGTGCCAGCACCGGAAAACTAGCGGGTTACCAAGAGACCCAGTACTTC
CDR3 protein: CASTGKLAGYQETQYF

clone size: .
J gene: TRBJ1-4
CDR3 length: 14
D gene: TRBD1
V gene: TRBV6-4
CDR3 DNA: TGTGCCAGCAGTACAGGACAGGCTAATGAAAAACTGTTTTTT
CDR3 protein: CASSTGQANEKLFF

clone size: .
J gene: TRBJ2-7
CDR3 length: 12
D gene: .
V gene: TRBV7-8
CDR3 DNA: TGTGCCAGCAGCCCGACGGGTTACGAGCAGTACTTC
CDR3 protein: CASSPTGYEQYF

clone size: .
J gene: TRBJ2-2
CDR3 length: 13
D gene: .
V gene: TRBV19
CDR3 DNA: TGTGCCAGCCTCATCCCGAGCTCCGGGGAGCTGTTTTTT
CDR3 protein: CASLIPSSGELFF

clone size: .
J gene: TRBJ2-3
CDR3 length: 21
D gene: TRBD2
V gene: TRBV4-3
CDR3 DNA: TGCGCCAGCAGCCAAGCTCTTCGAGCGGGAGGGCCGAGGTCGATCACAGATACGCAGTATTTT
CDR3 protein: CASSQALRAGGPRSITDTQYF

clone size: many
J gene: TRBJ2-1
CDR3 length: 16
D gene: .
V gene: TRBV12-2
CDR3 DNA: TGTGCAAGTCGCTTACCGCCCATGACTAGTCGGAATGAGCAGTTCTTC
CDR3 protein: CASRLPPMTSRNEQFF

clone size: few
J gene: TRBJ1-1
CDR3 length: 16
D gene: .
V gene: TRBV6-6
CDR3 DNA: TGTGCCAGCAGTTACGGGGGGAGCGGCATGAACACTGAAGCTTTCTTT
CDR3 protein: CASSYGGSGMNTEAFF

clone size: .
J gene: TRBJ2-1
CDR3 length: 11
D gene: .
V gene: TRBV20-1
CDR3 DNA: TGCAGTGCTAGTCTCGTCAATGAGCAGTTCTTC
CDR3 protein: CSASLVNEQFF

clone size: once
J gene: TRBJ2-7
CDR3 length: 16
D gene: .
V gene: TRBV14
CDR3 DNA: TGTGCCAGCAGCCAACCGGCGGAGGGGGCATACTACGAGCAGTACTTC
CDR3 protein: CASSQPAEGAYYEQYF

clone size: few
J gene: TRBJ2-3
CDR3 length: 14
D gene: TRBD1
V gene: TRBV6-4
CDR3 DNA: TGTGCCAGCAGTGGGGACAGGAGCTCAGATACGCAGTATTTT
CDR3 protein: CASSGDRSSDTQYF

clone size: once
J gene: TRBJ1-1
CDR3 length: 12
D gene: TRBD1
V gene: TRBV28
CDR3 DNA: TGTGCCACCAGCGACAGGGACACTGAAGCTTTCTTT
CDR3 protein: CATSDRDTEAFF

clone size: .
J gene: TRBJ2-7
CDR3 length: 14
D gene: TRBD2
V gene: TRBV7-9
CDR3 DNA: TGTGCCAGCAGCTCTAGTACCACTCCGGGACTAGTGTCCTTC
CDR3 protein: CASSSSTTPGLVSF

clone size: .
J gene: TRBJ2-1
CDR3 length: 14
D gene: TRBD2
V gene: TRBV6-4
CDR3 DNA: TGTGCCAGCAGTGAACTAGCGGGAGGATTTGAGCAGTTCTTC
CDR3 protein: CASSELAGGFEQFF

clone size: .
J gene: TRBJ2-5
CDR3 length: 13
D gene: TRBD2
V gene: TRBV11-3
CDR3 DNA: TGTGCCAGTTCGACTAGCCGTGGGGAGACCCAGTACTTC
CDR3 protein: CASSTSRGETQYF

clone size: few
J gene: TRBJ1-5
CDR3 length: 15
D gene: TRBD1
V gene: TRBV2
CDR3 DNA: TGTGCCAGCAGGCTGACAGGGGGTGTTTTGCAGCCCCAGCATTTT
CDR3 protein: CASRLTGGVLQPQHF

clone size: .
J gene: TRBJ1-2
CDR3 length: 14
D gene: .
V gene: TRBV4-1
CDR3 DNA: TGCGCCAGCAGCCGAAATTCGGGTTCGGGTGGCTACACCTTC
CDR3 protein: CASSRNSGSGGYTF

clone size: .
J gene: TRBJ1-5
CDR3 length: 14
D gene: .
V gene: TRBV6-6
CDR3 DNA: TGTGCCAGCAGTCATAAAACAGTAGAGCAGCCCCAGCATTTT
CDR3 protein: CASSHKTVEQPQHF

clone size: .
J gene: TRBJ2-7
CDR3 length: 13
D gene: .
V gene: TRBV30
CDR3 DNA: TGTGCCTGGAGGTCCGGGTTCCCCTACGAGCAGTACTTC
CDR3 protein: CAWRSGFPYEQYF

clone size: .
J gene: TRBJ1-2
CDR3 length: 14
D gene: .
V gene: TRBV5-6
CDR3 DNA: TGTGCCAGCAGCTCCGCCGGGACGGCGGGGGGCTACACCTTC
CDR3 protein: CASSSAGTAGGYTF

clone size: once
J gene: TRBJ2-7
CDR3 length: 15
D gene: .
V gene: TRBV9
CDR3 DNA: TGTGCCAGCAGCGTAGCCAGCGTCCCAGAGCGCGAGCAGTACTTC
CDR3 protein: CASSVASVPEREQYF

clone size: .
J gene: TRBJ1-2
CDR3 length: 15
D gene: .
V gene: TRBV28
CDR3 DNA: TGTGCCAGCAGCCCGACTGGGTGGCGGAACTATGGCTACACCTTC
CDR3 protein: CASSPTGWRNYGYTF

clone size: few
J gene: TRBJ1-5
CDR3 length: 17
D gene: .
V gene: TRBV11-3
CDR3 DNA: TGTGCCAGCAGCACATATTCGATCGACTATAGCAATCAGCCCCAGCATTTT
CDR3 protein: CASSTYSIDYSNQPQHF

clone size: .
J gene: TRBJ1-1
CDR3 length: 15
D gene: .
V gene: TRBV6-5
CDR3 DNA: TGTGCCAGCAGTTTCGGCATAGCGGCCCTCACTGAAGCTTTCTTT
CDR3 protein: CASSFGIAALTEAFF

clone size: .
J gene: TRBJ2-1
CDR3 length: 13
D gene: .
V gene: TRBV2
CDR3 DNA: TGTGCCAGCAGCCCCCATACAGGGAATGAGCAGTTCTTC
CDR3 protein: CASSPHTGNEQFF

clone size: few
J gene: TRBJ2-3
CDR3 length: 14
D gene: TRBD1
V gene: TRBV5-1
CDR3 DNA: TGCGCCAGCAGCATACAGGGGGCTACAGATACGCAGTATTTT
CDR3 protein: CASSIQGATDTQYF

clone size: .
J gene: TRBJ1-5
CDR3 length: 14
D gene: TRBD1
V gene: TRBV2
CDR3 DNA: TGTGCCAGCAGTGATCAGGGGGCCAATCAGCCCCAGCATTTT
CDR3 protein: CASSDQGANQPQHF

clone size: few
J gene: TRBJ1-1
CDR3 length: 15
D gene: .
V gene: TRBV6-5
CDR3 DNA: TGTGCCAGCAGTTACGGGTCAGGGAGGGACGCTGAAGCTTTCTTT
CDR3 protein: CASSYGSGRDAEAFF

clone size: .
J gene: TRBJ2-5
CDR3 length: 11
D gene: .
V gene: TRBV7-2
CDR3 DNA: TGTGCCAGCAGCTACGGAGAGACCCAGTACTTC
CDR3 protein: CASSYGETQYF

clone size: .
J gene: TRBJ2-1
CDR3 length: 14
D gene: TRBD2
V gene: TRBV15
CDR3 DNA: TGTGCCACCCGAAGCGGGGGGGAATCTCATGAGCAGTTCTTC
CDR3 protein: CATRSGGESHEQFF